The source of this T cell receptor (beta chain) is a study of blood T cell repertoires in COVID-19. In the study overall: Researchers got acute and convalescent COVID-19 samples from the United States, Italy and Spain. The analysed material was cDNA or gDNA that came from T cells, B-cell-depleted T cells, or PBMCs.

Authors' data handling: Amplification with reference gene primers provided the estimates of nucleated cell counts. Produced via immunoSEQ multiplex PCR; TCRdb's table is partial and in-frame only. V, J and clone size reflect that table, while D and trimming were determined from the DNA. The sample contains some 120,000 clones, approximately 90% of which appear only once. This TCR derives from an elderly woman with acute or convalescent COVID-19. Sequencing input: peripheral blood.

CDR3 region: CASSSPIQTGTYEQYF. The CDR3 DNA follows: TGTGCCAGCAGCTCCCCAATACAGACAGGCACCTACGAGCAGTACTTC. V gene TRBV11-2 combines with J gene TRBJ2-7; a possible D gene is TRBD1 (6 bases). Per germline, CDR1 SGHAT and CDR2 FQNNGV. Trimming removed 4 bases at V and 2 bases at J, with 18 bases between. The CDR3 contains 16 residues.